This TCR beta chain stems from a study of blood T cell repertoires in COVID-19. Background on the study: PBMCs, B-cell-depleted T cells, or T cells provided the cDNA or gDNA that made up the material.

TCRdb keeps only in-frame clones here, not all; method: immunoSEQ multiplex PCR. This sample yields some 400,000 clones, of which just over 90% are seen a single time; about 0.86% belongs to the top ten. CDR1 is SGHTA and CDR2 is FQGNSA in the germline V gene. J gave up 3 bases and V 5 bases, and 10 bases lay outside the gene matches. The CDR3 has 15 residues. The chain links TRBV7-2 to TRBJ2-7; 7 bases map to TRBD2. Sample: PBMCs or T cells enriched from blood (not recorded which). The receptor was derived from a woman aged 40 to 50 who had been exposed to COVID-19. CDR3 sequence: CASSDGGAGHYEQYF. The CDR3 nucleotides read TGTGCCAGCAGCGACGGCGGAGCGGGGCACTACGAGCAGTACTTC.